This entry lists 17 T cell receptor beta chains sequenced from one sample in a study of CD8+ T cells in alopecia areata. Sequencing used cDNA as its template, made by extracting RNA and reverse transcribing it. Assay: immunoSEQ multiplex PCR; the TCRdb copy retains only in-frame clones and omits some. The sample has about 64,000 clones, roughly 47% seen once; the top ten hold around 54%. Sequenced: NKG2D-low CD8+ T cells sorted from blood. The receptor source for this set is a human donor with alopecia areata.

The chain uses TRBV30 and TRBJ2-7; D is perhaps TRBD2 (7 bases). The V and J ends lost 4 bases and 5 bases respectively, with 15 bases between them. Germline V lookup: CDR1 GTSNPN, CDR2 SVGIG (reference sequence). This CDR3 region has 13 residues. The CDR3 region has the DNA TGTGCCTGGAAGTTCCAGGGGAGGGACGAGCAGTACTTC. As protein: CAWKFQGRDEQYF.

V gene TRBV7-3 combines with J gene TRBJ2-7, with 9 bases matching TRBD2. The CDR3 is 15 residues long. Germline CDR1 is SGHTA and CDR2 is FQGTGA. The V and J ends lost 5 bases and 3 bases, in that order; junction bases with no gene match: 8. CDR3: CASSRMAGGGYEQYF. The CDR3, as DNA: TGTGCCAGCAGCCGAATGGCGGGAGGGGGCTACGAGCAGTACTTC.

This chain links TRBV7-9 with TRBJ1-2, with TRBD1 identical over 12 bases. After removal of 4 bases from V and 6 bases from J, the junction contained 9 bases not matched to a gene. Per the germline V gene, CDR1 is SEHNR and CDR2 is FQNEAQ (reference sequence). The CDR3 sequence is 16 residues long. Here the CDR3 reads CASSSLKGQGADGYTF. CDR3 DNA sequence: TGTGCCAGCAGCTCGTTGAAGGGACAGGGGGCTGATGGCTACACCTTC.

The genes are TRBV4-1 and TRBJ2-7; 10 bases agree with TRBD2. Trimming cost V 7 bases and J 0 bases; bases outside gene matches: 9. The germline V gene has CDR1 MGHRA and CDR2 YSYEKL. This CDR3 is built from 16 residues. The CDR3 DNA reads as TGCGCCAGCACCACAGTAGCGGGAGGAAGCTCCTACGAGCAGTACTTC. Translating it yields CASTTVAGGSSYEQYF.

This chain joins TRBV5-6 and TRBJ2-2; a weak D match, TRBD2 (5 bases). The germline V and J ends were trimmed by 2 bases and 1 base, with 12 bases remaining between them. CDR1 is SGHDT and CDR2 is YYEEEE in the germline V gene. The CDR3 is 16 residues long. The CDR3 loop is CASSFRGELNTGELFF. CDR3 in DNA: TGTGCCAGCAGCTTCCGTGGGGAGCTGAACACCGGGGAGCTGTTTTTT.

This clone was detected once. V gene TRBV12-5 combines with J gene TRBJ2-7, with 8 nucleotides matching TRBD1. Trimming took 6 bases from V and 6 from J; bases not matched to a gene: 7. This CDR3 has 13 residues. The V gene's germline CDR1 is LGHNT and CDR2 FRNRAP. CDR3 region: CASGLDRGTEQYF. The CDR3 DNA reads as TGTGCTAGTGGCCTTGACAGGGGTACCGAGCAGTACTTC. The complete variable domain, with remaining parts taken from reference TRBV12-5 and TRBJ2-7, reads DARVTQTPRHKVTEMGQEVTMRCQPILGHNTVFWYRQTMMQGLELLAYFRNRAPLDDSGMPKDRFSAEMPDATLATLKIQPSEPRDSAVYFCASGLDRGTEQYFGPGTRLTVT.

The chain joins TRBV7-3 to TRBJ2-1, with 9 bases aligning to TRBD2. CDR1 SGHTA and CDR2 FQGTGA come from the germline V gene. V lost 8 bases and J lost 2; bases outside the gene matches: 7. This CDR3 contains 15 residues. This CDR3 is CASGPTSGPYNEQFF. The CDR3 region has the DNA TGTGCCAGCGGTCCGACTAGCGGACCCTACAATGAGCAGTTCTTC.

This clone has only a few counts. The chain joins TRBV7-2 to TRBJ2-7; 12 bases fit TRBD2. The CDR3 contains 15 residues. Germline assignment: CDR1 SGHTA and CDR2 FQGNSA. V lost 5 bases and J lost 5; bases outside the gene matches: 7. The CDR3 nucleotides read TGTGCCAGCAGCCAACCACTAGCGGGAGGAGACGAGCAGTACTTC. Translation: CASSQPLAGGDEQYF.

The chain links TRBV2 to TRBJ2-3, with a tentative D call TRBD2 (5 bases). Trimming shortened V by 6 bases and J by 2 bases, and 15 bases separated the two germline ends. Germline values: CDR1 SNHLY, CDR2 FYNNEI. The CDR3 contains 15 residues. The CDR3 nucleotides read TGTGCCAGCAGCCACGGACTGTACGACACAGATACGCAGTATTTT. This codes for CASSHGLYDTDTQYF.

This clone was picked up a small number of times. The chain uses TRBV6-4 and TRBJ2-3; D remains ambiguous. Germline values: CDR1 MRHNA, CDR2 SNTAGT. The CDR3 is 13 residues long. Trimming took off 2 bases at V and 1 base at J, with 4 bases between the two ends. CDR3: CASSDRGTDTQYF. As DNA, the CDR3 is TGTGCCAGCAGTGACAGGGGCACAGATACGCAGTATTTT.

In this sample, this clone turned up a few times. The rearrangement links TRBV29-1 to TRBJ2-7, with D possibly being TRBD1 (6 bases). Germline CDR1 and CDR2: SQVTM and ANQGSEA. The CDR3 covers 16 residues. V lost 2 bases and J 7 bases, leaving 24 bases between the germline ends. The CDR3 nucleotides are TGCAGCGTTGAAAGCACCTCCGGGACACGCGTGGTGGAGCAGTACTTC. Encoded protein: CSVESTSGTRVVEQYF.

The chain recombines TRBV5-4 with TRBJ2-1; a weak D match, TRBD2 (7 bases). Germline values: CDR1 SGHNT, CDR2 YYREEE (reference sequence). This CDR3 has 16 residues. V lost 4 bases and J 1 base, leaving 15 bases between the germline ends. The CDR3 DNA reads TGTGCCAGCAGCCCCAATGAGGGGGGGTCCTACAATGAGCAGTTCTTC. Amino acids: CASSPNEGGSYNEQFF.

The chain employs TRBV4-2 and TRBJ2-1; 12 bases fit TRBD2. With 7 bases clipped from V and 0 bases from J, the junction kept 7 bases outside the gene matches. Germline loops: CDR1 LGHNA, CDR2 YNFKEQ. The CDR3 extends over 17 amino acids. The DNA of the CDR3 is TGTGCCAGCACAGGGACTAGCGGGTCCGTCTCCTACAATGAGCAGTTCTTC. Amino acids: CASTGTSGSVSYNEQFF.

The chain recombines TRBV2 with TRBJ1-2; D gene unclear. V was trimmed by 3 bases and J by 8 bases, leaving 22 bases between them. CDR1 is SNHLY and CDR2 is FYNNEI in the germline V gene. The CDR3 totals 16 residues. The CDR3 DNA reads as TGTGCCAGCAGTGACACCGGGATTACAACGACGGGCGGCTACACCTTC. It specifies CASSDTGITTTGGYTF.

This clone was observed once. The CDR3 nucleotides read TGTGCCAGCAGCACCCCCGGGACTAGATACAATGAGCAGTTCTTC. Translated, it gives CASSTPGTRYNEQFF. The chain recombines TRBV7-6 with TRBJ2-1; 8 bases map to TRBD2. V dropped 5 bases and J dropped 4; count of bases not matched to a gene: 7. Germline-derived CDR1 and CDR2 are SGHVS and FNYEAQ. The CDR3 runs to 15 residues.

The chain joins TRBV5-1 to TRBJ1-1; possible D gene TRBD1, 5 bases. Per germline, CDR1 SGHRS and CDR2 YFSETQ. V shed 6 bases and J shed 1 base, with 13 bases lying between them. The CDR3 sequence is 14 residues long. CDR3 DNA: TGCGCCAGCATGGGGGGAGGCCCGAACACTGAAGCTTTCTTT. Its translation is CASMGGGPNTEAFF. Together with reference TRBV5-1 and TRBJ1-1, the CDR3 gives the full variable domain: KAGVTQTPRYLIKTRGQQVTLSCSPISGHRSVSWYQQTPGQGLQFLFEYFSETQRNKGNFPGRFSGRQFSNSRSEMNVSTLELGDSALYLCASMGGGPNTEAFFGQGTRLTVV.

The chain joins TRBV5-1 to TRBJ2-1, with 10 nucleotides matching TRBD2. CDR1 is SGHRS, CDR2 YFSETQ, per germline. V shed 4 bases, J shed 7 bases, and the junction held 8 bases outside the gene matches. This CDR3 region has 15 residues. The CDR3 is CASSQAGGPSNEQFF. The CDR3 bases are TGCGCCAGCAGCCAAGCGGGGGGGCCGAGTAATGAGCAGTTCTTC.